A selection of T cell receptor beta chains follows, all from one sample in a study of shared clonotypes between healthy human individuals. The table came from immunoSEQ multiplex PCR; TCRdb's copy has only in-frame clones and leaves some out. The sample gives fewer than 500,000 clones, almost 80% of which show up once; about an eighth is in the top ten. Sequencing input: PBMCs. The source of these receptors is a woman in her 40s in good health. Some clones in this sample may be carry-over from other donors' samples. CDR3s leave out the opening cysteine and the closing phenylalanine or tryptophan.

V,J,CDR3
TRBV4-3,TRBJ1-1,ASSQVNGGDTEAF
TRBV29-1,TRBJ2-7,SVEGGEESYEQY
TRBV5-1,TRBJ2-5,ASSPGQGAGETQY
TRBV11-3,TRBJ2-1,ASSPQGGEAEQF
TRBV10-3,TRBJ2-7,AISGGLAGIGYEQY
TRBV2,TRBJ1-2,ASSLTDLGYGYT
TRBV11-2,TRBJ2-7,ASSLVFGEGVYEQY
TRBV18,TRBJ2-1,ASSPPELAGGPSYNEQF
TRBV28,TRBJ1-2,ASSQDTAGDT
TRBV5-1,TRBJ2-7,ASSSPGQGCEQY
TRBV6-1,TRBJ2-7,ASSDAGLDGGS
TRBV18,TRBJ1-1,ASSQSTDTEAF
TRBV18,TRBJ1-1,ASSPQTGDVTEAF
TRBV5-4,TRBJ2-3,ASRPTSGSTDAQY
TRBV6-5,TRBJ2-1,ASSGGRAVNEQF
TRBV10-2,TRBJ1-2,ASSEDGGFNYGYT
TRBV28,TRBJ2-1,ASRGAGDYNEQF
TRBV6-1,TRBJ1-1,AISEARNTEAF
TRBV11-2,TRBJ2-5,ASSLEIGVRETQY
TRBV29-1,TRBJ2-2,GSAGYVTGELF
TRBV28,TRBJ2-7,ASSSPGLNEQY
TRBV28,TRBJ2-7,ASTGYEQY
TRBV2,TRBJ1-5,ASSEGTYSNQPQH
TRBV6-5,TRBJ1-2,ASSAYRGMYGYT
TRBV2,TRBJ2-1,ASRGGGNNEQF
TRBV10-3,TRBJ2-5,AITMSGSRETQY
TRBV28,TRBJ2-3,ASSLAVNTQY
TRBV5-4,TRBJ1-2,ASNEGGRINGYT
TRBV5-4,TRBJ1-2,ASSLTTGLNGYT
TRBV6-1,TRBJ1-5,ASSDRGYNQPQH
TRBV28,TRBJ1-5,ASSLSGTSNQPQH
TRBV7-9,TRBJ2-3,ASSFQGLDTDTQY
TRBV7-2,TRBJ2-5,ASSPRRGAETQY
TRBV27,.,ASSLAGLVYEQY
TRBV10-2,TRBJ1-5,ASSESRGSGGRVLAQPQH
TRBV5-6,TRBJ2-1,ASSLGKDTNYNEQF
TRBV7-3,TRBJ2-1,ASSAGTSGRASDEQF
TRBV11-2,TRBJ1-6,ASSPLMEANSPLH
TRBV7-9,TRBJ2-1,ASSIGHEAAIGQF
TRBV6-1,TRBJ2-5,ASSVESQY
TRBV28,TRBJ2-1,ASSSPIAGNEQF
TRBV5-1,TRBJ2-5,ASSLAGTSQETQY
TRBV6-5,TRBJ2-5,ASSYSGADQETQY
TRBV7-6,TRBJ2-3,ASSSGARTDTQY